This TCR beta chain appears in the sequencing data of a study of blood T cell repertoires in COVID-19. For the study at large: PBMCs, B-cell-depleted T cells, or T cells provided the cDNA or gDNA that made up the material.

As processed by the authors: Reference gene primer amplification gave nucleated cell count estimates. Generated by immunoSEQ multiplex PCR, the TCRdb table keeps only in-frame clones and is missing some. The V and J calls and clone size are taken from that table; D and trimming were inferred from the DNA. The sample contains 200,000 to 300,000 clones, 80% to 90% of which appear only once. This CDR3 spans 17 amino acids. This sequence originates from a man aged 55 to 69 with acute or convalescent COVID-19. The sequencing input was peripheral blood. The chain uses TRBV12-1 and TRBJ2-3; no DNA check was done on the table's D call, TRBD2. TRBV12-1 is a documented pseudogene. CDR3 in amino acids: CASSFPDLAGFTDTQYF. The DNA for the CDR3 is TGTGCCAGCAGCTTTCCCGATTTAGCGGGGTTCACAGATACGCAGTATTTT.